The entry below gives a single T cell receptor (beta chain) sequence along with its context. Its target is unknown. The sample belongs to a study of OX40 agonist ivuxolimab in advanced cancers. Study information: The patients' treatment was ivuxolimab, an agonistic anti-OX40 (CD134) antibody. Approximately 41% of patients had received prior checkpoint inhibitor therapy. Findings and caveats of the study: The mean number of expanded clones was higher in CD8+ T cells than in CD4+.

TCRdb keeps only in-frame clones here, not all; method: immunoSEQ multiplex PCR. In the table there are fewer than 20,000 clones, about four fifths of which are singletons. Germline V gives CDR1 LNHDA, CDR2 SQIVND (reference sequence). V lost 5 bases and J 0 bases, leaving 10 bases between the germline ends. This CDR3 contains 15 residues. The sequencing here drew on CD4+ or CD8+ T cells sorted from blood, taken in a trial of the OX40 agonist ivuxolimab. V is TRBV19 and J is TRBJ1-4; D is undetermined. The TCR originated in an adult with an advanced solid tumor such as melanoma, head and neck, liver or kidney cancer. The CDR3 DNA is TGTGCCAGTAGTTTAACCGGACCAACTAATGAAAAACTGTTTTTT. Its translation is CASSLTGPTNEKLFF.